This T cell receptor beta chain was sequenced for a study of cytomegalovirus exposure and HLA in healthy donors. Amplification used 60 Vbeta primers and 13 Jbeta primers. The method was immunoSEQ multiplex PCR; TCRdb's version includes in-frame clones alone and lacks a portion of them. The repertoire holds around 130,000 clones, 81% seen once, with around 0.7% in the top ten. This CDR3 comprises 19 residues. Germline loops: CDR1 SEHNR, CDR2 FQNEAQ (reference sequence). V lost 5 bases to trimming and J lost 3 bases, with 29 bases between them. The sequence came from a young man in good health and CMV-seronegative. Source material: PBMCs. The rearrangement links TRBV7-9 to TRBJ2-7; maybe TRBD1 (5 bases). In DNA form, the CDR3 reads TGTGCCAGCAGCCCGAAGGTCCCCGACAGCCTTGGCACCTACTACGAGCAGTACTTC. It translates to CASSPKVPDSLGTYYEQYF.